A selection of T cell receptor beta chains follows, all from one sample in a study of blood T cells in healthy people across ages. TCRdb itself ran the 5' RACE reads through MiXCR, one entry per CDR3 protein. Of roughly 1,000,000 distinct CDR3 sequences in the sample, about 23% were seen once. Another study also made use of these data, one on T cells of mothers and their children.

The source material was blood. The receptors originated from a girl aged 2-10 years in good health. Each CDR3 is given without its conserved first and last residue.

j_call: TRBJ2-5
v_call: TRBV20-1
cdr3_length: 11
cdr3_aa: SAGEGHQETQY

j_call: NA
v_call: TRBV20-1
cdr3_length: 15
cdr3_aa: SAKLITIRTVYNEQF

j_call: TRBJ1-2
v_call: TRBV7-9
cdr3_length: 11
cdr3_aa: ASLSTGGGGYT

j_call: TRBJ1-3
v_call: TRBV12-3/TRBV12-4
cdr3_length: 10
cdr3_aa: ASSFPGGTIY

j_call: TRBJ2-1
v_call: TRBV20-1
cdr3_length: 10
cdr3_aa: SASAETNEQF

j_call: TRBJ2-5
v_call: TRBV20-1
cdr3_length: 10
cdr3_aa: RPRRGQETQY

j_call: TRBJ2-3
v_call: TRBV9
cdr3_length: 15
cdr3_aa: ASSVATSRLDTDTQY

j_call: TRBJ2-1
v_call: TRBV5-1
cdr3_length: 12
cdr3_aa: ASSPSSGSNEQF

j_call: TRBJ1-2
v_call: TRBV29-1
cdr3_length: 12
cdr3_aa: SATDPVGIYGYT

j_call: TRBJ2-5
v_call: TRBV7-9
cdr3_length: 12
cdr3_aa: ASSLIEVLGTQY

j_call: TRBJ1-6
v_call: TRBV4-2
cdr3_length: 14
cdr3_aa: ASSREESSYNSPLH

j_call: TRBJ1-4
v_call: TRBV6-2/TRBV6-3
cdr3_length: 10
cdr3_aa: ASAQSHEKLF

j_call: TRBJ2-4
v_call: TRBV7-8
cdr3_length: 12
cdr3_aa: ASSSGQGMDIQY

j_call: TRBJ2-3
v_call: TRBV4-1
cdr3_length: 18
cdr3_aa: ASSQDRADRGRTFTDTQY

j_call: TRBJ2-7
v_call: TRBV20-1
cdr3_length: 16
cdr3_aa: SARPTVIAGGAPYEQY

j_call: NA
v_call: TRBV19
cdr3_length: 11
cdr3_aa: ASRPELGHEQY

j_call: TRBJ2-5
v_call: TRBV12-3/TRBV12-4
cdr3_length: 13
cdr3_aa: ASNPTSGVIETQY

j_call: TRBJ2-7
v_call: TRBV10-3
cdr3_length: 11
cdr3_aa: AIGTAEYYEQY

j_call: TRBJ2-5
v_call: TRBV6-5
cdr3_length: 15
cdr3_aa: ASSYLSNVPGQVTQY

j_call: TRBJ2-3
v_call: TRBV24-1
cdr3_length: 12
cdr3_aa: ATRRTGVTDTQY

j_call: TRBJ2-3
v_call: TRBV11-2
cdr3_length: 15
cdr3_aa: ASSLEWGTSRADTQY

j_call: TRBJ2-2
v_call: TRBV9
cdr3_length: 14
cdr3_aa: ASSPQSGATTGELF

j_call: TRBJ1-2
v_call: TRBV25-1
cdr3_length: 11
cdr3_aa: ASSEAYRAGYT

j_call: TRBJ2-5
v_call: TRBV9
cdr3_length: 13
cdr3_aa: ASSVGDPDGETQY

j_call: TRBJ2-5
v_call: TRBV25-1
cdr3_length: 14
cdr3_aa: ASAAPGLADQETQY

j_call: TRBJ2-2
v_call: TRBV20-1
cdr3_length: 13
cdr3_aa: SARDPRESPGELF

j_call: TRBJ2-1
v_call: TRBV5-1
cdr3_length: 12
cdr3_aa: ASSSTGDYNEQF

j_call: TRBJ2-5
v_call: TRBV7-7
cdr3_length: 19
cdr3_aa: ASSLEGGDRARIYLQETQY

j_call: TRBJ1-2
v_call: TRBV5-1
cdr3_length: 12
cdr3_aa: ASSWTRLGYGYT

j_call: NA
v_call: TRBV29-1
cdr3_length: 12
cdr3_aa: SVALGRDYNEQF

j_call: TRBJ1-2
v_call: TRBV6-4
cdr3_length: 11
cdr3_aa: ASSAGKSYGYT

j_call: TRBJ2-5
v_call: TRBV5-6
cdr3_length: 13
cdr3_aa: ASSLGGLYQETQY

j_call: TRBJ2-2
v_call: TRBV20-1
cdr3_length: 13
cdr3_aa: SARDPRGSTGELF

j_call: NA
v_call: TRBV6-1
cdr3_length: 13
cdr3_aa: ASSERPGEVVTQY

j_call: TRBJ1-2
v_call: TRBV6-5
cdr3_length: 13
cdr3_aa: ASSTGQSIKGGYT

j_call: NA
v_call: TRBV28
cdr3_length: 15
cdr3_aa: ASSSPGVAGTPYEQY

j_call: TRBJ1-2
v_call: TRBV7-7
cdr3_length: 14
cdr3_aa: ASSSKIGQANYGYT

j_call: TRBJ2-5
v_call: TRBV28
cdr3_length: 15
cdr3_aa: ASSLGYGGSDEETQY

j_call: TRBJ1-5
v_call: TRBV7-8
cdr3_length: 14
cdr3_aa: ASSQDGFLSLEAQH

j_call: TRBJ2-7
v_call: TRBV28
cdr3_length: 13
cdr3_aa: ASNPTPAVTYEQY

j_call: TRBJ2-7
v_call: TRBV20-1
cdr3_length: 12
cdr3_aa: SARADLGLLEQY

j_call: TRBJ2-1
v_call: TRBV7-9
cdr3_length: 18
cdr3_aa: ASSPSLGTSGPSSYNEQF

j_call: TRBJ2-7
v_call: TRBV9
cdr3_length: 13
cdr3_aa: ASSVAGTFSYEQY

j_call: NA
v_call: TRBV11-2
cdr3_length: 17
cdr3_aa: ASSLAWGNYGLTTDTQH

j_call: TRBJ2-1
v_call: TRBV3-1
cdr3_length: 13
cdr3_aa: ASSQPGPIYNEQF